This is a list of T cell receptor beta chains from one sample in a study of prognosis after radiotherapy for stage I lung cancer. TCRdb processed the multiplex PCR reads anew with MiXCR; each CDR3 protein has one entry. The data show around 51,000 distinct CDR3 sequences, 30% to 35% seen once. Sequencing was performed on PBMCs, taken before or after stereotactic body radiation therapy (not recorded which). These receptors came from a donor over 45 with non-small cell lung cancer. Both conserved end residues are part of each CDR3. Only part of the rows carry a size: once, few, many, or a class if the clone is expanded.

abundance: .
v_gene: TRBV9
CDR3aa: CSITSGLAGGVTDTQYF

abundance: many
v_gene: TRBV11-2
CDR3aa: CASSSWRGLAGTDTQYF

abundance: many
v_gene: TRBV19
CDR3aa: CASSMAGGPADTQYF

abundance: many
v_gene: TRBV24-1
CDR3aa: CATSAGGGRPSTDTQYF

abundance: few
v_gene: TRBV18
CDR3aa: CASSPSLETQYF

abundance: .
v_gene: TRBV7-9
CDR3aa: CASILSYAGAYNEQFF

abundance: many
v_gene: TRBV20-1
CDR3aa: CSAGGGAHYGYTF

abundance: .
v_gene: TRBV7-2
CDR3aa: CASSRLFPSSYGLRRHSYNEQFF

abundance: many
v_gene: TRBV7-2
CDR3aa: CASSARLAGAYEQYF

abundance: many
v_gene: TRBV30
CDR3aa: CAWRAAGGYWGNEQFF

abundance: many
v_gene: TRBV12-3/TRBV12-4
CDR3aa: CASSLTGSTEAFF

abundance: many
v_gene: TRBV29-1
CDR3aa: CSVSQGNTEAFF

abundance: many
v_gene: TRBV6-2/TRBV6-3
CDR3aa: CASSYDPQGSRETQYF

abundance: many
v_gene: TRBV28
CDR3aa: CASWGRSGQPQHF

abundance: .
v_gene: TRBV24-1
CDR3aa: CATIDLGRGDTGELFF

abundance: .
v_gene: TRBV20-1
CDR3aa: CSAQSGSSSYEQYF

abundance: many
v_gene: TRBV20-1
CDR3aa: CSARAGGAGPGQYF

abundance: many
v_gene: TRBV6-5
CDR3aa: CASSYAFMGDFNTEAFF

abundance: many
v_gene: TRBV7-6
CDR3aa: CASSLDPPGQGHEQYF

abundance: many
v_gene: TRBV6-1
CDR3aa: CASSDDRVGLRSGNQPQHF

abundance: few
v_gene: TRBV15
CDR3aa: CATSRDLRVGETQYF

abundance: few
v_gene: TRBV2
CDR3aa: CASSEGRGARDRRNIQYF

abundance: many
v_gene: TRBV7-3
CDR3aa: CASSPQPGLAGEQYF

abundance: many
v_gene: TRBV30
CDR3aa: CAWSVRGGWSYEQYF

abundance: many
v_gene: TRBV6-1
CDR3aa: CASRRQNFYGYTF

abundance: .
v_gene: TRBV5-1
CDR3aa: CASSPGTANTGELFF

abundance: .
v_gene: TRBV4-3
CDR3aa: CASSQEVWVGSNVLTF

abundance: many
v_gene: TRBV7-8
CDR3aa: CASSPTRGVDTQYF

abundance: many
v_gene: TRBV27
CDR3aa: CASRQDFYTGELFF